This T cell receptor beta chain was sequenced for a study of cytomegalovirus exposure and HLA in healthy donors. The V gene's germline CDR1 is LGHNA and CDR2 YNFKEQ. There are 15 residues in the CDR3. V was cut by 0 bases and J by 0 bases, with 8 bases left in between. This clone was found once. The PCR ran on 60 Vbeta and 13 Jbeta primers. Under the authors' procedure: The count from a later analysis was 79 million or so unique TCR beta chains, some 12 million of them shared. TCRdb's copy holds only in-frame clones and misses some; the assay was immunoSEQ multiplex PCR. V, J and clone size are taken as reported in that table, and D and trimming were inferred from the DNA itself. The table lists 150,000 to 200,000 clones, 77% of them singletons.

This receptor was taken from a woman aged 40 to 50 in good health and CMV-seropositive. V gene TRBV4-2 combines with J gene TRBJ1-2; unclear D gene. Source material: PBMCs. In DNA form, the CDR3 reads TGTGCCAGCAGCCAAGATGCCGGAGCTAACTATGGCTACACCTTC. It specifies CASSQDAGANYGYTF.